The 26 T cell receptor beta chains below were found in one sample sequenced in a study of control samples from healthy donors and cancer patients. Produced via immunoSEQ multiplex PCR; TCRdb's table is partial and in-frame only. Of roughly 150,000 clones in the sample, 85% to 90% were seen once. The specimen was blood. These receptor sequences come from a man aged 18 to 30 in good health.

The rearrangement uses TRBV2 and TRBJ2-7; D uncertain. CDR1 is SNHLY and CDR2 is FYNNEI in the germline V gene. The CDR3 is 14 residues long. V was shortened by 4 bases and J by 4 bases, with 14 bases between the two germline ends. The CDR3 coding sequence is TGTGCCAGCAGTGTGAAGGGCCTGGGGTACGAGCAGTACTTC. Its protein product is CASSVKGLGYEQYF.

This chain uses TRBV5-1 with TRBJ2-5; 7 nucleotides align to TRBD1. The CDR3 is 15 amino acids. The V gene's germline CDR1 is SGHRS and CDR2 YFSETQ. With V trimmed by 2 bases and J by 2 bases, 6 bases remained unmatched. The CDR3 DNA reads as TGCGCCAGCAGCTTTGATCCGGGACAGCAAGAGACCCAGTACTTC. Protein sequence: CASSFDPGQQETQYF.

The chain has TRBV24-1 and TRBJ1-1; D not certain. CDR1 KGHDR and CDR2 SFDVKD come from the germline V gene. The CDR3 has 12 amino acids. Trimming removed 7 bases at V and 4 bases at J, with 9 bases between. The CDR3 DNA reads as TGTGCCACCAGGGCTGAGGGCACTGAAGCTTTCTTT. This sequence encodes CATRAEGTEAFF.

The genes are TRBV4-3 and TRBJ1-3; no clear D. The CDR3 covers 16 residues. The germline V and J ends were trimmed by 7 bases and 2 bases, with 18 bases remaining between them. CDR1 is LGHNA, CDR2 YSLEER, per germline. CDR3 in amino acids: CASTASSVGAGNTIYF. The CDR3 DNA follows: TGCGCCAGCACCGCTAGCTCTGTAGGAGCTGGAAACACCATATATTTT.

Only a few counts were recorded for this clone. The CDR3 region is CASSFGQYSNQPQHF. CDR3 sequence (DNA): TGTGCCAGCAGTTTTGGACAGTATAGCAATCAGCCCCAGCATTTT. The chain recombines TRBV28 with TRBJ1-5; tentative D call: TRBD1 (6 bases). V dropped 3 bases and J dropped 0 bases, with 9 bases sitting between them. The CDR3 covers 15 residues. Germline V CDR1 and CDR2: MDHEN, SYDVKM.

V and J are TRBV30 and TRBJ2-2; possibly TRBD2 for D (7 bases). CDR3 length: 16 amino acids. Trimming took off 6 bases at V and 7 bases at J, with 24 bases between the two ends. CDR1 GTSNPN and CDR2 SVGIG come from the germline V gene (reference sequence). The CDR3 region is CACLEGGNPLGGELFF. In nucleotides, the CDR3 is TGTGCCTGCCTTGAGGGGGGGAACCCCCTCGGCGGGGAGCTGTTTTTT.

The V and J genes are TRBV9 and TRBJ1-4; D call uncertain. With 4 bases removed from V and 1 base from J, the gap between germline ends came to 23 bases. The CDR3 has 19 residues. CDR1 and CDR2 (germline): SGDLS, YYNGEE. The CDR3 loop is CASSPRYTPSRITNEKLFF. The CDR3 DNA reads TGTGCCAGCAGCCCACGTTATACGCCCTCGCGGATAACTAATGAAAAACTGTTTTTT.

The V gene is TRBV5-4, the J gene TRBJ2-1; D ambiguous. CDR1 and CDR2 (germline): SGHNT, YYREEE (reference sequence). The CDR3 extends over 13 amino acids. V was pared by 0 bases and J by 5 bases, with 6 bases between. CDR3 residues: CASSLDVNNEQFF. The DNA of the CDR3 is TGTGCCAGCAGCTTGGATGTGAACAATGAGCAGTTCTTC.

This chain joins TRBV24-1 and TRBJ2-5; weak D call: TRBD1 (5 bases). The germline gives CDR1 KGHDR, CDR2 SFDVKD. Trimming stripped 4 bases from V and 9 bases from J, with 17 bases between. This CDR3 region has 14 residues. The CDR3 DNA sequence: TGTGCCACCAGTGACCCGAACTCAGGGAAGGCCCAGTACTTC. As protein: CATSDPNSGKAQYF.

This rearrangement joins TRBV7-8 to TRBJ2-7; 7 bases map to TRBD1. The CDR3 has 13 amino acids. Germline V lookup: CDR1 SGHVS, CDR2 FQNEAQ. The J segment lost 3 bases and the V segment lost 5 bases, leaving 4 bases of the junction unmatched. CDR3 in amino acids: CASSLGQYYEQYF. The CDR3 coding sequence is TGTGCCAGCAGCCTGGGACAGTACTACGAGCAGTACTTC.

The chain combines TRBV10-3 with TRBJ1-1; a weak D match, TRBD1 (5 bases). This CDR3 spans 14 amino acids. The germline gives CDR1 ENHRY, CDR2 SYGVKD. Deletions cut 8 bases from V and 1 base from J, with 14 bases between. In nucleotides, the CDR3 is TGTGCCATCGCTTCGGGACTGGGGAACACTGAAGCTTTCTTT. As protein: CAIASGLGNTEAFF.

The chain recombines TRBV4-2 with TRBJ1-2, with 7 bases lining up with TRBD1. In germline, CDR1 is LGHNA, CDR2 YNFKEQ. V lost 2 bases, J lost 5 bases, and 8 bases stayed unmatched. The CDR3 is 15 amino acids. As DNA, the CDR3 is TGTGCCAGCAGCCAACTAGACAGGGTGGGGTATGGCTACACCTTC. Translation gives CASSQLDRVGYGYTF.

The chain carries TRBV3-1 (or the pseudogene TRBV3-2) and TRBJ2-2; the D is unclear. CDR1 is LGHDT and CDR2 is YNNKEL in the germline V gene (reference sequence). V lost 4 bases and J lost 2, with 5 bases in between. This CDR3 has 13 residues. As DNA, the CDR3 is TGTGCCAGCAGCCCCCTCAACACCGGGGAGCTGTTTTTT. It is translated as CASSPLNTGELFF.

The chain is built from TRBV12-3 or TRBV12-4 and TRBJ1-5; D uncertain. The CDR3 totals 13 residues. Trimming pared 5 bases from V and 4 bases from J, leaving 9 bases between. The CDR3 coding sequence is TGTGCCAGCAGTCCACACCGAAATCAGCCCCAGCATTTT. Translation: CASSPHRNQPQHF.

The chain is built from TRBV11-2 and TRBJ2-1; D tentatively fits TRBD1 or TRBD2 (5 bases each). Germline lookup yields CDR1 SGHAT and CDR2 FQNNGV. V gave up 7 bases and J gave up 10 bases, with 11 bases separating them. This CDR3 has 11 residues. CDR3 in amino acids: CASTLGVEQFF. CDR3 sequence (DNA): TGTGCCAGCACACTAGGGGTCGAGCAGTTCTTC. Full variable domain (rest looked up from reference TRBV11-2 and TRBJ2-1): EAGVAQSPRYKIIEKRQSVAFWCNPISGHATLYWYQQILGQGPKLLIQFQNNGVVDDSQLPKDRFSAERLKGVDSTLKIQPAKLEDSAVYLCASTLGVEQFFGPGTRLTVL.

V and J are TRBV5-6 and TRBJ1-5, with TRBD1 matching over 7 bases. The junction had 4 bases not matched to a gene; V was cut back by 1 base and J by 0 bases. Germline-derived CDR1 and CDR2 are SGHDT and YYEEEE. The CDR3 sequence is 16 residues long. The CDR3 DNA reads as TGTGCCAGCAGCTTGAGGACAGGCCCTAGCAATCAGCCCCAGCATTTT. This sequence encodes CASSLRTGPSNQPQHF.

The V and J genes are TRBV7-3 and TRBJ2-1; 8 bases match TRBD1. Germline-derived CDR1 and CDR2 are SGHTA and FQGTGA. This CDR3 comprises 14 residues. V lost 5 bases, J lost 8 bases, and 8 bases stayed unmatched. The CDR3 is CASSPTQGAYEQFF. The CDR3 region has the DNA TGTGCCAGCAGCCCCACTCAGGGGGCTTATGAGCAGTTCTTC. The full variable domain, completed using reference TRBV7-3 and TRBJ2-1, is GAGVSQTPSNKVTEKGKYVELRCDPISGHTALYWYRQSLGQGPEFLIYFQGTGAADDSGLPNDRFFAVRPEGSVSTLKIQRTERGDSAVYLCASSPTQGAYEQFFGPGTRLTVL.

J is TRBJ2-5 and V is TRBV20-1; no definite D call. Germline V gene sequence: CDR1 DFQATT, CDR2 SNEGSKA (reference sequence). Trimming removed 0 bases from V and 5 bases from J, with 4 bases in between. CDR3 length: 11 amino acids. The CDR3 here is CSAREWETQYF. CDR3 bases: TGCAGTGCTAGAGAGTGGGAGACCCAGTACTTC.

CDR3 nucleotide sequence: TGTGCGATTCGACAGGTCTCTGGAAACACCATATATTTT. As protein: CAIRQVSGNTIYF. The chain joins TRBV30 to TRBJ1-3; a weak D match, TRBD1 (6 bases). Germline CDR1 GTSNPN, CDR2 SVGIG (reference sequence). The CDR3 totals 13 residues.

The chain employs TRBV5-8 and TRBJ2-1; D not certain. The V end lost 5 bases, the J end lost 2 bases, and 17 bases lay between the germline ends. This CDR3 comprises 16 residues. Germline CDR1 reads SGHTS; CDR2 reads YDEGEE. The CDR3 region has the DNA TGTGCCAGCAGGCGCCCTAGTGGGCACACCTACAATGAGCAGTTCTTC. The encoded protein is CASRRPSGHTYNEQFF.

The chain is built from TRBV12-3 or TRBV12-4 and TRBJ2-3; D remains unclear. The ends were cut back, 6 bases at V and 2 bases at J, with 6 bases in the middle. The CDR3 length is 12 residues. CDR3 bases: TGTGCCAGCAGCCAACTCACAGATACGCAGTATTTT. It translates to CASSQLTDTQYF.

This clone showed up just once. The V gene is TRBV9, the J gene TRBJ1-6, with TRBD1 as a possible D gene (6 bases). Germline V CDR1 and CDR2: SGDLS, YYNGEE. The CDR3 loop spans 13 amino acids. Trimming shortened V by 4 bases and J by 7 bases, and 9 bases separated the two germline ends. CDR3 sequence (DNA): TGTGCCAGCAGCCCAGGACAGAATTCACCCCTCCACTTT. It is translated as CASSPGQNSPLHF.

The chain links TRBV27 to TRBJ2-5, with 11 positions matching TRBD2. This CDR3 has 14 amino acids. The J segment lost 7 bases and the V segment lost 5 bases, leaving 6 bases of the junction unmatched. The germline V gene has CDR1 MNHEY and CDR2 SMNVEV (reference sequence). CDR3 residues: CASSVAGGPGTQYF. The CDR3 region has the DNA TGTGCCAGCAGTGTAGCGGGGGGGCCAGGGACCCAGTACTTC.

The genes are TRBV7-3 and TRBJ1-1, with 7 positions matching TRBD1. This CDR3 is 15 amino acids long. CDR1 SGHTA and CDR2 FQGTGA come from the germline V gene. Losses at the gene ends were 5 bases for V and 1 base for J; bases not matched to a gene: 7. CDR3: CASSPQGPANTEAFF. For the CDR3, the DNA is TGTGCCAGCAGCCCACAGGGGCCGGCGAACACTGAAGCTTTCTTT.

The DNA for the CDR3 is TGTGCCAGCAGCCGAACAGGGGGCTATGGCTACACCTTC. Translation: CASSRTGGYGYTF. This rearrangement joins TRBV28 to TRBJ1-2, with 8 bases lining up with TRBD1. The CDR3 runs to 13 residues. J gave up 4 bases and V 6 bases, and 4 bases lay outside the gene matches. Germline CDR1 is MDHEN and CDR2 is SYDVKM.

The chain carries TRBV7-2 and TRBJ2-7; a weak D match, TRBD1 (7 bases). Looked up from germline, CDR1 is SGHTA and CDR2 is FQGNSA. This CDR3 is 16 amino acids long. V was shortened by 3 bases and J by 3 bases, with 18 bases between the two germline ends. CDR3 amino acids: CASSFPGGGQSYEQYF. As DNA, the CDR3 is TGTGCCAGCAGCTTCCCAGGGGGAGGACAAAGCTACGAGCAGTACTTC.